This TCR beta chain was sequenced for a study of T cell responses to AZD1222 COVID-19 vaccine. Findings and limits, study-wide: It was only a handful of AZD1222 recipients who were seropositive at baseline. Females made up more of the donors, who were largely white British, and clonal diversity may have come out too low.

Concerning this clone itself: Its antigen is not known.

TCRdb's table, derived via immunoSEQ multiplex PCR, lists solely in-frame clones and lacks some. The table lists 60,000 to 95,000 clones, around 87% of them singletons. V was clipped by 6 bases and J by 5 bases, with 17 bases between them. The CDR3 spans 15 residues. Germline CDR1 and CDR2: MNHEY and SVGEGT. The clonotype comes from an adult who received the AZD1222 COVID-19 vaccine. Material: peripheral blood, obtained 28 days after the second AZD1222 dose. V is TRBV6-2 or TRBV6-3 and J is TRBJ1-3; a weak D match, TRBD1 (5 bases). In DNA form, the CDR3 reads TGTGCCAGCAGCCAGGACCAGGCGGGACGAAACACCATATATTTT. This gives the protein CASSQDQAGRNTIYF.